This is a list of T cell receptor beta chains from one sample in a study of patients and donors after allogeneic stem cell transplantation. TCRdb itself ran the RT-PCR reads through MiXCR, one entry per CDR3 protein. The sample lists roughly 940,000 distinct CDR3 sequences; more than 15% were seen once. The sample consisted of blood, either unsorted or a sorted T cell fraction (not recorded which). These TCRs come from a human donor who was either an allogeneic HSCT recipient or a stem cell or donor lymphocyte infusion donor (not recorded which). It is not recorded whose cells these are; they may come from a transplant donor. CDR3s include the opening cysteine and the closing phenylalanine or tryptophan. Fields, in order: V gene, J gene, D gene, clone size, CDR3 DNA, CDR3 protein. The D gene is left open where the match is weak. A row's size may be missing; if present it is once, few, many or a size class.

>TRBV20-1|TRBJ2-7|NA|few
TGCAGTGCTAGACACAGGGCCCCCTACGAGCAGTACTTC
CSARHRAPYEQYF
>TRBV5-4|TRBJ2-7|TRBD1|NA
TGTGCCAGCAGCTCCAAAGGGGGGACAGGGCACTACGAGCAGTACTTC
CASSSKGGTGHYEQYF
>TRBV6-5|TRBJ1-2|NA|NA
TGTGCCAGCAGTTCCCCAGGCGGTGGCTATGGCTACACCTTC
CASSSPGGGYGYTF
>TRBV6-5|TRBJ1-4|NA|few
TGTGCCAGCAGTTATAGCCCGGGCATGGTTGAAAAACTGTTTTTT
CASSYSPGMVEKLFF
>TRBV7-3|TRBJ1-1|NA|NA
TGTGCCAGCAGCAAAGTGAGGGATGGAGGCACTGAAGCTTTCTTT
CASSKVRDGGTEAFF
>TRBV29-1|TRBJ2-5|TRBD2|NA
TGCAGCGTTGAATGGTCTAGCGGGAGTCGGGTGACCCAGTACTTC
CSVEWSSGSRVTQYF
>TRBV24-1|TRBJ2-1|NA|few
TGTGCCACCAGTGATCCCCAGGACTGGACGGCTTCAAGGAATGAGCAGTTCTTC
CATSDPQDWTASRNEQFF
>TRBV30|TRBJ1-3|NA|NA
TGTGCCTGGAAAAGGTGGAGCGCAGCTGGAAACACCATATATTTT
CAWKRWSAAGNTIYF
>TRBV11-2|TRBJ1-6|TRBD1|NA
TGTGCCAGCAGCTTAAAGGGTCGGACAGGGGTCGATAATTCACCCCTCCACTTT
CASSLKGRTGVDNSPLHF
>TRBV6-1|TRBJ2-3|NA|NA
TGTGCCAGCAGCCAACACGCAGGAGGCGCTGATACGCAGTATTTT
CASSQHAGGADTQYF
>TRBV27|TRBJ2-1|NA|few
TGTGCCAGCAGTTTATCGATTGTGAATGAGCAGTTCTTC
CASSLSIVNEQFF
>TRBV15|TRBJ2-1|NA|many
TGTGCCACCAGCGGAGGTAGGGGAAATGAGCAGTTCTTC
CATSGGRGNEQFF
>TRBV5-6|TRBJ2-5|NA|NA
TGTGCCAGCAGCTGGGACCCAAGGCCCCAAGAGACCCAGTACTTC
CASSWDPRPQETQYF
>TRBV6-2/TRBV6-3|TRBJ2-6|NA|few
TGTGCCAGCAGCCACGGGGGCACTGGGGCCAACGTCCTGACTTTC
CASSHGGTGANVLTF
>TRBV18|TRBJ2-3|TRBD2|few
TGTGCCAGCTCACCCAGGATAGCGGGGGGCACAGATACGCAGTATTTT
CASSPRIAGGTDTQYF
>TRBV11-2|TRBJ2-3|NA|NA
TGTGCCAGCAGCCCCCTGAGGGGGGGAAGGGATACGCAGTATTTT
CASSPLRGGRDTQYF
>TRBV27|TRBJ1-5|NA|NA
TGTGCCAGCAGTTTATCGTTAGGGTGGAATCAGCCCCAGCATTTT
CASSLSLGWNQPQHF
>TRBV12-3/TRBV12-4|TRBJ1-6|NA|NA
TGTGCCAGCAGTTTCAGACAAGCCCCAAATTCACCCCTCCACTTT
CASSFRQAPNSPLHF
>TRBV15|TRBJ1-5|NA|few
TGTGCCACCAGCAGAGATTCCCGCAGCAATCAGCCCCAGCATTTT
CATSRDSRSNQPQHF
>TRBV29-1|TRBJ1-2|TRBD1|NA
TGCAGCGTTAAGGGACAGGGGGATGGCTACACCTTC
CSVKGQGDGYTF
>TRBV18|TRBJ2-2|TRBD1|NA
TGTGCCAGCTCCCGGAATCCGGGACAGGGGGCAGGCACCGGGGAGCTGTTTTTT
CASSRNPGQGAGTGELFF
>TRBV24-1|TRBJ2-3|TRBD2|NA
TGTGCCACCAGTGATTGGACTAGCGGGAAGACAGATACGCAGTATTTT
CATSDWTSGKTDTQYF
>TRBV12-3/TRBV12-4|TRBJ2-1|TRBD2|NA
TGTGCCAGCAGCTTCTTATCTCTAGCGGGAGTTACAGACGGGGAGTTCTTC
CASSFLSLAGVTDGEFF
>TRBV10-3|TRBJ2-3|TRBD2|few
TGTGCCATCAGTGAGTTCTCTAGCGGAGGCACAGATACGCAGTATTTT
CAISEFSSGGTDTQYF
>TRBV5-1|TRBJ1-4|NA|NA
TGCGCCAGCAGCTCAGACACTTCAGGAACCGAAAAACTGTTTTTT
CASSSDTSGTEKLFF
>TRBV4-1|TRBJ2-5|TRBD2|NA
TGCGCCAGCAGCCAACTGGGACTAGCGGGAGAGACCCAGTACTTC
CASSQLGLAGETQYF
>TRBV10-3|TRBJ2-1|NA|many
TGTGCCATCAGTGAGCGAGGGTCCTACAATGAGCAGTTCTTC
CAISERGSYNEQFF
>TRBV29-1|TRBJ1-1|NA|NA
TGCAGCGTTGCCGGGACACAGAACACTGAAGCTTTCTTT
CSVAGTQNTEAFF
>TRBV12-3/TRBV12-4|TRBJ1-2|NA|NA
TGTGCCAGCAGTTTAGGGGCGCCCGGGTCGCTGCCAGGAGATGGCTACACCTTC
CASSLGAPGSLPGDGYTF
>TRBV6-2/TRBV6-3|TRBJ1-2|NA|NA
TGTGCCAGCAGTGGGGGCCCGACGTATGGCTACACCTTC
CASSGGPTYGYTF
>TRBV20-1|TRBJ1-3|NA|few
TGCAGTGCTAGATCCCCCCCGGGAAACACCATATATTTT
CSARSPPGNTIYF
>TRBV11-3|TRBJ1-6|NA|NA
TGTGCCAGCAGCTTAAAAGCCCGGGATTCACCCCTCCACTTT
CASSLKARDSPLHF